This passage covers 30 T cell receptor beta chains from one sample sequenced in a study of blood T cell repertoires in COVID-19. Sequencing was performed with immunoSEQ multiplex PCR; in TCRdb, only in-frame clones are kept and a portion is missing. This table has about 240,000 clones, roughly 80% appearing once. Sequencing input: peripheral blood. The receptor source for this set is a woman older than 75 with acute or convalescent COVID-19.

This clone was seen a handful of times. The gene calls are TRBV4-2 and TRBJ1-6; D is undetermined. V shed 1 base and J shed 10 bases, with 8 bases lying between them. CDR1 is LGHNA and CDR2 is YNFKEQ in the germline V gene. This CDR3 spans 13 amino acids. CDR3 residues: CASSQVRESPLHF. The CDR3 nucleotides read TGTGCCAGCAGCCAAGTCCGGGAGTCACCCCTCCACTTT.

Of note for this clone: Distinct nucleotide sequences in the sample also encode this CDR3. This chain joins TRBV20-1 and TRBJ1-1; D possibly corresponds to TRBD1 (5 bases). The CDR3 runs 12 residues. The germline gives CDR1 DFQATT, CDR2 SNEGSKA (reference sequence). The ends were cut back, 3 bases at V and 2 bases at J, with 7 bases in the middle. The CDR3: CSASQGNTEAFF. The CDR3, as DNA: TGCAGTGCTAGTCAGGGAAACACTGAAGCTTTCTTT.

The CDR3 bases are TGTGCCAGCAGCCAAGAAAGCGGGGGAGGAGGGGAGACCCAGTACTTC. Translation gives CASSQESGGGGETQYF. The gene calls are TRBV3-1 (or the pseudogene TRBV3-2) and TRBJ2-5, with 8 bases lining up with TRBD2. Germline V gene sequence: CDR1 LGHDT, CDR2 YNNKEL (reference sequence). This CDR3 is 16 amino acids long. The junction had 8 bases not matched to a gene; V was cut back by 0 bases and J by 5 bases.

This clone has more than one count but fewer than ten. CDR3 bases: TGTGCCAGCAATCTACTAGCGGGGGCCGCCGGTGAGCAGTTCTTC. Translation: CASNLLAGAAGEQFF. The genes are TRBV27 and TRBJ2-1; TRBD2 agrees at 11 bases. Germline V CDR1 and CDR2: MNHEY, SMNVEV (reference sequence). This CDR3 spans 15 amino acids. J lost 9 bases, V lost 7 bases, and 11 bases had no gene match.

The CDR3 nucleotides read TGTGCCATCAGTTCAGGGGGCCGGGACCTCCACTTT. Protein: CAISSGGRDLHF. V usage is TRBV10-3 and J usage is TRBJ1-6; 8 bases fit TRBD1. There are 12 residues in the CDR3. Germline V gives CDR1 ENHRY, CDR2 SYGVKD. V shed 5 bases and J 15 bases; nucleotides not matched to a gene: 6.

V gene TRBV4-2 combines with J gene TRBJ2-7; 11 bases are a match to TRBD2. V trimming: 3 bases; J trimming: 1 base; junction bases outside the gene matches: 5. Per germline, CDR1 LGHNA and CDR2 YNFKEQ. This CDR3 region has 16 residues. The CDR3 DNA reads TGTGCCAGCAGCCACCTGCTAGCGGGGGGTTCCTACGAGCAGTACTTC. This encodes CASSHLLAGGSYEQYF.

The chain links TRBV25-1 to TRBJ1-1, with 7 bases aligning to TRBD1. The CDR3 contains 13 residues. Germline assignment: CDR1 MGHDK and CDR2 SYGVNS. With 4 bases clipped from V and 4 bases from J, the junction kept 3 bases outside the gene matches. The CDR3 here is CASSVRGTTEAFF. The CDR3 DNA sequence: TGTGCCAGCAGTGTCAGGGGGACCACTGAAGCTTTCTTT.

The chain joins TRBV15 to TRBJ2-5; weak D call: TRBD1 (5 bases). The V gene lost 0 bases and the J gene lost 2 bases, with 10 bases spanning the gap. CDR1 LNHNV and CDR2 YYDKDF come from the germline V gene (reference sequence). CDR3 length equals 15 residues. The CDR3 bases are TGTGCCACCAGCAGAGATCTCAGGGCACAAGAGACCCAGTACTTC. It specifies CATSRDLRAQETQYF.

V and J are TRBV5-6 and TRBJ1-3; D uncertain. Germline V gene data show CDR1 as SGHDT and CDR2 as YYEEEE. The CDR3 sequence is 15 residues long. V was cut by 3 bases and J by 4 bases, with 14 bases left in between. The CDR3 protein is CASSSAQVGGNTIYF. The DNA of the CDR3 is TGTGCCAGCAGCTCCGCCCAGGTTGGCGGAAACACCATATATTTT.

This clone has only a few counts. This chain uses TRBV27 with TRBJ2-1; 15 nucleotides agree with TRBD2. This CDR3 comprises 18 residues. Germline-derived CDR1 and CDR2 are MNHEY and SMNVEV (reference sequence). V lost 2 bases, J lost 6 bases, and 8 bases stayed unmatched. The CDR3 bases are TGTGCCAGCAGTTTACGGACTAGCGGGGGGGCCGCAGGCAATGAGCAGTTCTTC. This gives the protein CASSLRTSGGAAGNEQFF.

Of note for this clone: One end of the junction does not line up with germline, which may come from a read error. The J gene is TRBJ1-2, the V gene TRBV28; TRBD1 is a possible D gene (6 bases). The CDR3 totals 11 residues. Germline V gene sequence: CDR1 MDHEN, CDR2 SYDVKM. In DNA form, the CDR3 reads TGTGCCAGCAGTTCACCAGGGGCCTTCAGATTC. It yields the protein CASSSPGAFRF.

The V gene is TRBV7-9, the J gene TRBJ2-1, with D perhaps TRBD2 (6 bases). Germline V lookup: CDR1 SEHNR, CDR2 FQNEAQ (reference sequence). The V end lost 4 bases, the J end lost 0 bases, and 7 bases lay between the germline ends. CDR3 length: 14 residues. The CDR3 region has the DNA TGTGCCAGCAGCTACGGGGGCTCCTACAATGAGCAGTTCTTC. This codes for CASSYGGSYNEQFF.

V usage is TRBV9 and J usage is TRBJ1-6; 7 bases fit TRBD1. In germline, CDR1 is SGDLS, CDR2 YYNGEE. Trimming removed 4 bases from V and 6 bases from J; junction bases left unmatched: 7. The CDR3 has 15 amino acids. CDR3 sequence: CASSPEQGTNSPLHF. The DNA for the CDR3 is TGTGCCAGCAGCCCCGAACAGGGGACTAATTCACCCCTCCACTTT.

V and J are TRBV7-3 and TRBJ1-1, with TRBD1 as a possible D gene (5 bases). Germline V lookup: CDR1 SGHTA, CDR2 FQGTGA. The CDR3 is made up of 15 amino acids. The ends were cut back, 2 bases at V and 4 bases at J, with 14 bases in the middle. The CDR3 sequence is CASSLLGGWSTEAFF. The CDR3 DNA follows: TGTGCCAGCAGCTTATTGGGGGGTTGGAGCACTGAAGCTTTCTTT.

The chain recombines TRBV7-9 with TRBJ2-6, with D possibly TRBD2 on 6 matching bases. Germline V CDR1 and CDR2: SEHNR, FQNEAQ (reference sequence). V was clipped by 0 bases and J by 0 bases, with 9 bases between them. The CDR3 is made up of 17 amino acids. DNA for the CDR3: TGTGCCAGCAGCTTAGCCGGAGGGACCTCTGGGGCCAACGTCCTGACTTTC. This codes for CASSLAGGTSGANVLTF.

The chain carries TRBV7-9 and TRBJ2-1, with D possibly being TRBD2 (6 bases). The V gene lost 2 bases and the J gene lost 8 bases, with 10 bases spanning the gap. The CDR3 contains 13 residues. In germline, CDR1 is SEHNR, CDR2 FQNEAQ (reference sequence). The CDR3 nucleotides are TGTGCCAGCAGCTTATATGGAGGGGATGAGCAGTTCTTC. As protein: CASSLYGGDEQFF.

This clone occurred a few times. CDR3 region: CASSSTVGQGALHF. The CDR3 DNA is TGTGCCAGCAGCTCGACCGTGGGACAGGGTGCCCTCCACTTT. The chain carries TRBV7-2 and TRBJ1-6; 9 bases align to TRBD1. The CDR3 totals 14 residues. Germline values: CDR1 SGHTA, CDR2 FQGNSA. J was trimmed by 14 bases and V by 4 bases; bases with no gene match: 9.

The CDR3: CATSRGGLAGVGELFF. DNA for the CDR3: TGTGCCACCAGCAGGGGCGGACTAGCGGGGGTCGGGGAGCTGTTTTTT. J is TRBJ2-2 and V is TRBV15; TRBD2 matches at 13 bases. Trimming at V came to 3 bases and at J to 7 bases, leaving 5 bases not matched to a gene. The CDR3 has 16 amino acids. Germline V gene sequence: CDR1 LNHNV, CDR2 YYDKDF (reference sequence).

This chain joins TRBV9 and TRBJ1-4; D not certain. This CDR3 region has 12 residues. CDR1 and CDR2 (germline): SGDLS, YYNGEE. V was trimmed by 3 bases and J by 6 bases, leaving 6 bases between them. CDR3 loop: CASSAHDEKLFF. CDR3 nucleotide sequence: TGTGCCAGCAGCGCCCATGATGAAAAACTGTTTTTT. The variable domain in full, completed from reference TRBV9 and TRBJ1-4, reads DSGVTQTPKHLITATGQRVTLRCSPRSGDLSVYWYQQSLDQGLQFLIQYYNGEERAKGNILERFSAQQFPDLHSELNLSSLELGDSALYFCASSAHDEKLFFGSGTQLSVL.

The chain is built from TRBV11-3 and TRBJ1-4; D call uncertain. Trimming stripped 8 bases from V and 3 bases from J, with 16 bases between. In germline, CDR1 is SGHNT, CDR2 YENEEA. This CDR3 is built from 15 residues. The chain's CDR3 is CASSEGTSSNEKLFF. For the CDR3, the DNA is TGTGCCAGCTCGGAGGGAACGAGTTCTAATGAAAAACTGTTTTTT. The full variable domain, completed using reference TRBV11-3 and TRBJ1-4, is EAGVVQSPRYKIIEKKQPVAFWCNPISGHNTLYWYLQNLGQGPELLIRYENEEAVDDSQLPKDRFSAERLKGVDSTLKIQPAELGDSAVYLCASSEGTSSNEKLFFGSGTQLSVL.

CDR3: CASSLGTTFYNEQFF. The CDR3 nucleotides read TGTGCCAGCAGCTTAGGGACAACCTTCTACAATGAGCAGTTCTTC. This chain connects TRBV11-2 to TRBJ2-1; tentative D call: TRBD1 (5 bases). V lost 1 base to trimming and J lost 3 bases, with 10 bases between them. The CDR3 contains 15 residues. Germline V gene data show CDR1 as SGHAT and CDR2 as FQNNGV.

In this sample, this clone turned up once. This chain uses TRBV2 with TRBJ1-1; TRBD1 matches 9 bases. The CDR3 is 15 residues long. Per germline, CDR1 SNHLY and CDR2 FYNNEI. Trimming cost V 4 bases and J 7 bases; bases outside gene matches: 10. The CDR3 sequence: CASSAQTGGVGEAFF. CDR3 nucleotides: TGTGCCAGCAGTGCACAAACAGGGGGCGTAGGTGAAGCTTTCTTT.

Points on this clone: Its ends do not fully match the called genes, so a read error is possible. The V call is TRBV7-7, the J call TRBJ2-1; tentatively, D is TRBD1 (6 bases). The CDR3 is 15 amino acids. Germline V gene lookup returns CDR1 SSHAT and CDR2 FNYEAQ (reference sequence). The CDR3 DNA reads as TGTGCTAGCAGCCCGGACAGAATTCCCTACAATGAGCAGTTCTTC. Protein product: CASSPDRIPYNEQFF.

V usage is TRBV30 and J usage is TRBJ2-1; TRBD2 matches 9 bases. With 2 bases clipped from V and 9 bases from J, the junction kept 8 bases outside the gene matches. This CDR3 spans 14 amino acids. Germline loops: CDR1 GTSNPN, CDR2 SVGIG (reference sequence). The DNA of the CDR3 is TGTGCCTGGAGTCGGGGCGGGGGGGCCAGTGAGCAGTTCTTC. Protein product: CAWSRGGGASEQFF. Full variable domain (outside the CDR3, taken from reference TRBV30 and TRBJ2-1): SQTIHQWPATLVQPVGSPLSLECTVEGTSNPNLYWYRQAAGRGLQLLFYSVGIGQISSEVPQNLSASRPQDRQFILSSKKLLLSDSGFYLCAWSRGGGASEQFFGPGTRLTVL.

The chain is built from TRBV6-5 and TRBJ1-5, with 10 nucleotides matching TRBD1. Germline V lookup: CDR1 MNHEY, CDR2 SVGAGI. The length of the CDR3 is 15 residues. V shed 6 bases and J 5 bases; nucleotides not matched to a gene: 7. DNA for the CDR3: TGTGCCAGCAGGCAAGTCGGGACAGGGGATCAGCCCCAGCATTTT. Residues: CASRQVGTGDQPQHF.

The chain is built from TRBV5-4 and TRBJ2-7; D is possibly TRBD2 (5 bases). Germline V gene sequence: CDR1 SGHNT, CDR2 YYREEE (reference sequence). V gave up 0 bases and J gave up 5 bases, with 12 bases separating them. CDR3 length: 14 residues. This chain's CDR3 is CASSLAGNRDEQYF. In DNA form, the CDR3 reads TGTGCCAGCAGCTTGGCGGGGAACCGAGACGAGCAGTACTTC.

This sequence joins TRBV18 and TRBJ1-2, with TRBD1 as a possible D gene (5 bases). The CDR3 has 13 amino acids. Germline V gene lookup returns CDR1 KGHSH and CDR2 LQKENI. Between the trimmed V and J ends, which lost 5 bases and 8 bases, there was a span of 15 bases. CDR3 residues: CASSARQTDGYTF. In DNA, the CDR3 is TGTGCCAGCTCAGCCAGACAGACGGACGGCTACACCTTC.

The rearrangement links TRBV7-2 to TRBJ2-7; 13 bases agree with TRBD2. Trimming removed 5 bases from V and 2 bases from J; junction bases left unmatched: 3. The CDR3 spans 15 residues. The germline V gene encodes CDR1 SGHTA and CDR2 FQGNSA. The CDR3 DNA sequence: TGTGCCAGCAGCAGGACTAGCGGGGGACCCTACGAGCAGTACTTC. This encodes CASSRTSGGPYEQYF. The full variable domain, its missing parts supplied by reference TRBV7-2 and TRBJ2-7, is GAGVSQSPSNKVTEKGKDVELRCDPISGHTALYWYRQSLGQGLEFLIYFQGNSAPDKSGLPSDRFSAERTGGSVSTLTIQRTQQEDSAVYLCASSRTSGGPYEQYFGPGTRLTVT.

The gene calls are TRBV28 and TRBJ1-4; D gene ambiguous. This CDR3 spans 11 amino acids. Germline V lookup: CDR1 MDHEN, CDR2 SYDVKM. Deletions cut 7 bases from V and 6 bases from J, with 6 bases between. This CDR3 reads CASKEHEKLFF. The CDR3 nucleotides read TGTGCCAGCAAGGAGCATGAAAAACTGTTTTTT. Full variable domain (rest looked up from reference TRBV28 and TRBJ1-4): DVKVTQSSRYLVKRTGEKVFLECVQDMDHENMFWYRQDPGLGLRLIYFSYDVKMKEKGDIPEGYSVSREKKERFSLILESASTNQTSMYLCASKEHEKLFFGSGTQLSVL.

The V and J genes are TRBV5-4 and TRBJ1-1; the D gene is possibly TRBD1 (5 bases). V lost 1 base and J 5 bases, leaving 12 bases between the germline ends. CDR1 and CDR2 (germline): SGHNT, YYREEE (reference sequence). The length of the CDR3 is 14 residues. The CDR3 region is CASSLTGSGTEAFF. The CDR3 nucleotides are TGTGCCAGCAGCTTGACAGGTTCGGGTACTGAAGCTTTCTTT.